This entry concerns a single TCR beta chain. The sample is drawn from a study of blood T cell repertoires in COVID-19. Study as a whole: Sample material is recorded as cDNA or gDNA derived from T cells, B-cell-depleted T cells, or PBMCs.

Germline V gene data show CDR1 as SGHDT and CDR2 as YYEEEE. CDR3 size: 16 residues. Trimming cost V 0 bases and J 5 bases, with 18 bases left between them. As originally analysed: From reference gene primer amplification, estimates of nucleated cell counts were derived. Profiled with immunoSEQ multiplex PCR; TCRdb holds only in-frame clones, not every one. V and J calls and clone size are given by that table; D and trimming were obtained from the DNA. Altogether about 180,000 clones are present, around 87% being singletons, with the ten largest covering roughly 2.6%. Sequenced: peripheral blood. This TCR derives from a man aged 40-50 years with active or convalescent COVID-19. The chain joins TRBV5-6 to TRBJ2-7, with a possible D match to TRBD1 (6 bases). As DNA, the CDR3 is TGTGCCAGCAGCTTGGCCATAACAGGGACGTTGGACGAGCAGTACTTC. This codes for CASSLAITGTLDEQYF.